These T cell receptor beta chains were read from a single sample in a study of blood T cell repertoires in COVID-19. The repertoire was sequenced with immunoSEQ multiplex PCR; TCRdb's copy has only in-frame clones and lacks some. The table includes 150,000 to 200,000 clones, around three quarters detected once. Material for sequencing was PBMCs or T cells enriched from blood (not recorded which). The receptor source for this set is a woman between 65 and 79 years old in a cohort exposed to, infected with or recovered from COVID-19 (not recorded which). Each CDR3 is given without its conserved first and last residue. Expanded clones get a size class; other rows say once, few or many, or leave the size out.

size	V	J	CDR3
-	TRBV29-1	TRBJ2-7	SVEDGGQGHGEQY
-	TRBV18	TRBJ1-2	ASSPQPGTGGSYT
-	TRBV9	TRBJ2-5	ASSVRTGQETQY
-	TRBV10-1	TRBJ1-5	ASRLDIQGADPRNQPQH
-	TRBV15	TRBJ1-1	ATSRDPGGYTEAF
-	TRBV5-1	TRBJ2-1	ASRLAGLNEQF
-	TRBV7-8	TRBJ2-1	ASSPDAGTLYNEQF
-	TRBV28	TRBJ1-5	ASSLDRGNQPQH
-	TRBV5-1	TRBJ1-4	ASSFGDNSEKLF
-	TRBV2	TRBJ1-6	ASIGHHNSPLH
few	TRBV11-2	TRBJ1-2	ASSLGQGGYGYT
-	TRBV3-1/TRBV3-2	TRBJ1-2	ASSQDTGLPYGYT
-	TRBV24-1	TRBJ1-5	ATSDPGRDQPQH
-	TRBV7-3	TRBJ2-5	ASSLRATASKETQY
once	TRBV28	TRBJ1-5	ASSKRDRGDQPQH
-	TRBV2	TRBJ1-6	ASSETGKDSPLH
-	TRBV5-1	TRBJ2-3	ASSPGPIGVGDTQY
-	TRBV19	TRBJ1-5	ASSIGTGANQPQH
few	TRBV27	TRBJ2-2	ASADINTGELF
few	TRBV4-3	TRBJ2-1	ASSQEGASGSMNEQF
-	TRBV7-2	TRBJ2-1	ASSLEPRRPYNEQF
once	TRBV28	TRBJ1-5	ASSLSRGNQPQH
once	TRBV3-1/TRBV3-2	TRBJ2-1	ASSQEGAGSSYNEQF
few	TRBV27	TRBJ2-7	ASSRGPRPSYEQY
-	TRBV24-1	TRBJ2-2	ATSDKTGGANTGELF
once	TRBV30	TRBJ2-7	AWSVGGRFGEQY
-	TRBV5-6	TRBJ2-7	ASSSYSYEQY
-	TRBV10-3	TRBJ1-4	AISESEGGEKLF
-	TRBV3-1/TRBV3-2	TRBJ2-6	ASSPAGDGANVLT
few	TRBV29-1	TRBJ1-2	SDGPGQGGRGYT
-	TRBV11-2	TRBJ2-1	ASSRSPYNEQF
few	TRBV9	TRBJ2-3	ASSLGQGFRDTQY
once	TRBV25-1	TRBJ2-2	ASSESSLAGDTGELF
few	TRBV2	TRBJ2-7	ASSEGLAGSGYEQY
-	TRBV11-3	TRBJ2-1	ASSLSGTSGYNEQF
-	TRBV5-1	TRBJ2-3	ASSLGQGVGTDTQY
-	TRBV5-1	TRBJ2-2	ASSLIAGGLTGELF
-	TRBV29-1	TRBJ2-1	STIAGGYNEQF
-	TRBV12-2	TRBJ2-7	ASRPQGAGYEQY
-	TRBV5-6	TRBJ1-6	ASSFRGRFGSSPLH
-	TRBV27	TRBJ1-6	ASSLTRQTLNSPLH
few	TRBV7-2	TRBJ1-4	ASSLQGGNEKLF
few	TRBV28	TRBJ1-2	ASSFAGVGGGYT
-	TRBV13	TRBJ2-5	ASSLYSLRTGYQETQY
-	TRBV7-2	TRBJ2-1	ASSLAGLAGYNEQF
-	TRBV24-1	TRBJ2-2	ATAVNTGELF
-	TRBV28	TRBJ1-2	ASSLIGGRTGHGYT
few	TRBV7-9	TRBJ2-2	ASSSSGRENTGELF
-	TRBV6-1	TRBJ2-7	ASSDWAGVSSYEQY
once	TRBV6-2/TRBV6-3	TRBJ2-1	ASSRTSGQYNEQF
-	TRBV7-7	TRBJ2-5	ASSRLSGSETQY
few	TRBV5-1	TRBJ2-7	ASSLPRGGSSYEQY
once	TRBV5-1	TRBJ2-1	ASSSVGGSYNEQF
few	TRBV27	TRBJ2-1	ASSLNTALGEQF
-	TRBV9	TRBJ1-3	ASSGQGAGGNTIY
-	TRBV6-5	TRBJ2-1	ASSSGNEQF
-	TRBV7-2	TRBJ2-7	ASSLASGGVPYEQY
-	TRBV7-8	TRBJ2-5	ASSFLAEETQY
-	TRBV5-4	TRBJ2-5	ASSLNTGQGGETQY